A single sample is the source of the 29 T cell receptor beta chains below, sequenced in a study of metastatic and nonmetastatic thyroid tumors. Thyroid surgery took place with no prior treatment in any patient. TCRdb re-called clones from the PCR reads using MiXCR. The sample gives under 20,000 clones, under 35% of which show up once; 6.1% is in the top ten. The sample comprised blood. All receptors derive from a female donor with papillary thyroid cancer or a benign thyroid nodule (not recorded which). Some clones in this sample may be carry-over from other donors' samples.

The table lists this clone with a few counts. The chain uses TRBV9 and TRBJ2-7; D may be TRBD1 (5 bases). The CDR3 spans 16 residues. V was shortened by 0 bases and J by 1 base, with 14 bases between the two germline ends. Germline CDR1 and CDR2: SGDLS and YYNGEE. The CDR3, as DNA: TGTGCCAGCAGCGTAGGGGTAGGGGTAGGTTCCTACGAGCAGTACTTC. This encodes CASSVGVGVGSYEQYF.

V is TRBV6-5 and J is TRBJ2-3, with D possibly matching TRBD2 (6 bases). The CDR3 has 14 amino acids. The V gene's germline CDR1 is MNHEY and CDR2 SVGAGI. V shed 4 bases and J shed 0 bases, with 8 bases lying between them. The CDR3 nucleotides are TGTGCCAGCAGTTTAGGGACTAGCACAGATACGCAGTATTTT. It yields the protein CASSLGTSTDTQYF.

This clone appeared many times. The chain has TRBV29-1 and TRBJ2-3; D unresolved. CDR1 is SQVTM, CDR2 ANQGSEA, per germline. V shed 5 bases and J shed 5 bases, with 11 bases lying between them. The CDR3 is made up of 12 amino acids. The CDR3 sequence is CSVNIGQDTQYF. DNA for the CDR3: TGCAGCGTTAACATAGGGCAAGATACGCAGTATTTT.

This clone showed up just a few times. V and J are TRBV6-1 and TRBJ1-5; no definite D call. This CDR3 contains 15 residues. Germline CDR1 and CDR2: MNHNS and SASEGT. Trimming took 0 bases from V and 1 from J, leaving 7 bases between them. The CDR3: CASSEAPDSNQPQHF. Here the CDR3 DNA reads TGTGCCAGCAGTGAAGCTCCGGACAGCAATCAGCCCCAGCATTTT.

This clone is labeled as medium-sized. V is TRBV28 and J is TRBJ2-7, with 7 nucleotides matching TRBD1. Germline CDR1 reads MDHEN; CDR2 reads SYDVKM. After removal of 3 bases from V and 2 bases from J, the junction contained 4 bases not matched to a gene. CDR3 length: 14 residues. This CDR3 is CASSLSQGAYEQYF. DNA of the CDR3: TGTGCCAGCAGTTTGTCCCAGGGGGCCTACGAGCAGTACTTC.

This clone is labeled as medium-sized. The genes are TRBV6-2 or TRBV6-3 and TRBJ2-1; D ambiguous. Trimming cost V 3 bases and J 1 base, with 10 bases left between them. From germline, CDR1 is MNHEY and CDR2 SVGEGT. The CDR3 sequence is 15 residues long. The CDR3 nucleotides read TGTGCCAGCAGTTATCGGCAGGATTCCTACAATGAGCAGTTCTTC. Its translation is CASSYRQDSYNEQFF.

The sample holds one count of this clone. V usage is TRBV7-3 and J usage is TRBJ2-2, with 12 bases identical to TRBD2. Germline-derived CDR1 and CDR2 are SGHTA and FQGTGA. The CDR3 runs 20 residues. The V and J ends lost 1 base and 2 bases, in that order; junction bases with no gene match: 11. CDR3 region: CASSLNPSGRALTNTGELFF. Here the CDR3 DNA reads TGTGCCAGCAGCTTAAACCCTAGCGGGAGGGCCCTTACAAACACCGGGGAGCTGTTTTTT.

This clone was seen ten or more times. The chain employs TRBV7-3 and TRBJ1-6; 7 bases line up with TRBD1. This CDR3 comprises 15 residues. Germline-derived CDR1 and CDR2 are SGHTA and FQGTGA. V trimming: 5 bases; J trimming: 7 bases; junction bases outside the gene matches: 8. CDR3 nucleotide sequence: TGTGCCAGCAGCCCCAGGGGGGGAGGGAATTCACCCCTCCACTTT. This sequence encodes CASSPRGGGNSPLHF.

This sequence joins TRBV6-4 and TRBJ2-1, with 7 bases lining up with TRBD2. Germline-derived CDR1 and CDR2 are MRHNA and SNTAGT. J lost 4 bases, V lost 0 bases, and 3 bases had no gene match. CDR3 length: 15 residues. CDR3 coding DNA: TGTGCCAGCAGTGACTCGTCTAGCGGATACAATGAGCAGTTCTTC. As protein: CASSDSSSGYNEQFF.

This clone was detected only a few times. The chain has TRBV25-1 and TRBJ1-1; D remains ambiguous. Germline CDR1 is MGHDK and CDR2 is SYGVNS. The length of the CDR3 is 13 residues. The CDR3, as DNA: TGTTCCATCAGTGATTGGCGGAACACTGAAGCTTTCTTT. Protein: CSISDWRNTEAFF.

The sample holds many counts of this clone. The J gene is TRBJ1-1, the V gene TRBV14; no clear D. The length of the CDR3 is 14 residues. V was pared by 0 bases and J by 4 bases, with 9 bases between. CDR1 and CDR2 from the germline V gene are SGHDN and FVKESK. The CDR3, as DNA: TGTGCCAGCAGCCAAGATTCCCTGGGCACTGAAGCTTTCTTT. As protein: CASSQDSLGTEAFF. The variable domain in full, completed from reference TRBV14 and TRBJ1-1, reads EAGVTQFPSHSVIEKGQTVTLRCDPISGHDNLYWYRRVMGKEIKFLLHFVKESKQDESGMPNNRFLAERTGGTYSTLKVQPAELEDSGVYFCASSQDSLGTEAFFGQGTRLTVV.

V gene TRBV20-1 combines with J gene TRBJ2-7; D is undetermined. Per the germline V gene, CDR1 is DFQATT and CDR2 is SNEGSKA (reference sequence). Trimming shortened V by 6 bases and J by 3 bases, and 21 bases separated the two germline ends. The CDR3 covers 15 residues. The CDR3 spells CSAIQTPPFHYEQYF. The CDR3 bases are TGCAGTGCGATACAAACTCCACCCTTTCACTACGAGCAGTACTTC.

This clone came up many times. The chain carries TRBV20-1 and TRBJ2-5; D remains ambiguous. Trimming removed 3 bases at V and 2 bases at J, with 10 bases between. This CDR3 region has 13 residues. Germline loops: CDR1 DFQATT, CDR2 SNEGSKA (reference sequence). CDR3 in amino acids: CSASGPEQETQYF. The CDR3 DNA sequence: TGCAGTGCTAGCGGGCCGGAACAAGAGACCCAGTACTTC.

This clone was seen more than once but under ten times. The rearrangement links TRBV6-2 or TRBV6-3 to TRBJ1-2; D is perhaps TRBD1 (6 bases). The V end lost 5 bases, the J end lost 14 bases, and 24 bases lay between the germline ends. The CDR3 totals 14 residues. In germline, CDR1 is MNHEY, CDR2 SVGEGT. The CDR3 region is CASSLTGRLGGETF. DNA for the CDR3: TGTGCCAGCAGTCTTACAGGGCGACTCGGGGGGGAGACCTTC.

This clone has just a few counts. A much larger clone differs by one base, so this may be a read error. V gene TRBV29-1 combines with J gene TRBJ2-3; D ambiguous. Trimming shortened V by 5 bases and J by 7 bases, and 13 bases separated the two germline ends. Looked up from germline, CDR1 is SQVTM and CDR2 is ANQGSEA. The CDR3 length is 12 residues. The DNA for the CDR3 is TGCAGCGTTAACATAGGGCAATATACGCAGTATTTT. Its protein is CSVNIGQYTQYF.

The sample holds many counts of this clone. As DNA, the CDR3 is TGTGCCAGCAGCTTGACGCTAGCGGGAGGGACAGATACGCAGTATTTT. Translation: CASSLTLAGGTDTQYF. The genes are TRBV5-6 and TRBJ2-3; 12 positions match TRBD2. The length of the CDR3 is 16 residues. The junction had 3 bases not matched to a gene; V was cut back by 1 base and J by 3 bases. Germline V lookup: CDR1 SGHDT, CDR2 YYEEEE.

This clone is labeled medium-sized. This rearrangement joins TRBV6-6 to TRBJ2-6; D gene ambiguous. CDR3 length: 15 residues. Trimming removed 0 bases from V and 4 bases from J, with 7 bases in between. The germline V gene encodes CDR1 MNHNY and CDR2 SVGAGI (reference sequence). CDR3 protein: CASSYSDAGANVLTF. The CDR3 region has the DNA TGTGCCAGCAGTTACTCAGACGCCGGGGCCAACGTCCTGACTTTC.

The chain uses TRBV3-1 and TRBJ1-2; D is possibly TRBD1 (6 bases). Trimming took off 3 bases at V and 6 bases at J, with 8 bases between the two ends. Germline assignment: CDR1 LGHDT and CDR2 YNNKEL (reference sequence). The CDR3 covers 12 residues. CDR3 bases: TGTGCCAGCAGCCACGGGGGCGATGGCTACACCTTC. Amino acid sequence: CASSHGGDGYTF.

CDR3: CASSWASGNTGELFF. CDR3 DNA: TGTGCCAGCAGTTGGGCTAGCGGGAACACCGGGGAGCTGTTTTTT. The chain employs TRBV12-3 or TRBV12-4 and TRBJ2-2; 7 nucleotides agree with TRBD2. V lost 4 bases to trimming and J lost 1 base; unmatched junction nucleotides: 3. The CDR3 is 15 amino acids.

The table lists this clone with many counts. J is TRBJ1-3 and V is TRBV9; D is possibly TRBD1 (5 bases). Germline CDR1 reads SGDLS; CDR2 reads YYNGEE. The V end lost 3 bases, the J end lost 1 base, and 8 bases lay between the germline ends. CDR3 length: 14 amino acids. DNA for the CDR3: TGTGCCAGCAGCGCCAGGGAGTCTGGAAACACCATATATTTT. It translates to CASSARESGNTIYF.

This chain uses TRBV9 with TRBJ1-6; TRBD1 might be the D (5 bases). Trimming cost V 3 bases and J 5 bases, with 15 bases left between them. The length of the CDR3 is 16 residues. The germline gives CDR1 SGDLS, CDR2 YYNGEE. In nucleotides, the CDR3 is TGTGCCAGCAGCGCCCCCAAAGGGGCCGATAATTCACCCCTCCACTTT. Amino acid sequence: CASSAPKGADNSPLHF.

This clone is termed medium-sized (0.01 to 0.1%). The V and J genes are TRBV28 and TRBJ1-5; D perhaps matches TRBD1 (6 bases). Germline V CDR1 and CDR2: MDHEN, SYDVKM. The V gene lost 2 bases and the J gene lost 1 base, with 18 bases spanning the gap. The CDR3 covers 18 residues. The CDR3 coding sequence is TGTGCCAGCAGTTTACTGGGGGCCCAGGCGGGGAGCAATCAGCCCCAGCATTTT. As protein: CASSLLGAQAGSNQPQHF. The full variable domain, in which reference TRBV28 and TRBJ1-5 provide the parts outside the CDR3, is DVKVTQSSRYLVKRTGEKVFLECVQDMDHENMFWYRQDPGLGLRLIYFSYDVKMKEKGDIPEGYSVSREKKERFSLILESASTNQTSMYLCASSLLGAQAGSNQPQHFGDGTRLSIL.

In the case of this clone: A much larger clone differs from this one at a single base, so this may be a read error. Different DNA sequences within this sample yield the same CDR3. V is TRBV18 and J is TRBJ2-2; 7 nucleotides line up with TRBD1. Germline loops: CDR1 KGHSH, CDR2 LQKENI. The CDR3 totals 13 residues. CDR3 in amino acids: CASSPQGAGELLF. The CDR3 nucleotides are TGTGCCAGCTCACCACAGGGGGCCGGTGAGCTGCTTTTT.

The chain combines TRBV5-1 with TRBJ1-1; no reliable D call. Trimming cost V 0 bases and J 1 base, with 7 bases left between them. Germline CDR1 and CDR2: SGHRS and YFSETQ. There are 14 residues in the CDR3. CDR3 DNA sequence: TGCGCCAGCAGCTTGGAGTCGGGGAACACTGAAGCTTTCTTT. Its translation: CASSLESGNTEAFF.

This chain joins TRBV20-1 and TRBJ2-7; perhaps TRBD1 as D (5 bases). This CDR3 region has 15 residues. Germline CDR1 is DFQATT and CDR2 is SNEGSKA (reference sequence). V was clipped by 0 bases and J by 2 bases, with 14 bases between them. CDR3 DNA: TGCAGTGCTAGAGATCCAAGGACAACGACCTACGAGCAGTACTTC. Translating it yields CSARDPRTTTYEQYF.

The rearrangement joins TRBV19 to TRBJ1-5, with D unresolved. The CDR3 consists of 15 residues. The V and J ends lost 4 bases and 0 bases respectively, with 10 bases between them. Germline loops: CDR1 LNHDA, CDR2 SQIVND (reference sequence). The CDR3 is CASSTTEYSNQPQHF. The CDR3 DNA reads TGTGCCAGTAGTACGACGGAGTATAGCAATCAGCCCCAGCATTTT.

This clone was seen repeatedly, ten times or more. The rearrangement uses TRBV30 and TRBJ1-6; tentatively, D is TRBD1 (6 bases). CDR1 and CDR2 (germline): GTSNPN, SVGIG (reference sequence). Trimming left V 6 bases short and J 4 bases short, with 10 bases between. CDR3 length equals 13 residues. CDR3 nucleotide sequence: TGTGCCTGTAGGGGGGAATATAATTCACCCCTCCACTTT. This encodes CACRGEYNSPLHF.

This clone was counted between two and nine times. In nucleotides, the CDR3 is TGTGCCAGCAGTTTCGCAGGGCACTCCTACGAGCAGTACTTC. Translating gives CASSFAGHSYEQYF. This chain links TRBV2 with TRBJ2-7; D is possibly TRBD1 (5 bases). Per germline, CDR1 SNHLY and CDR2 FYNNEI. V lost 5 bases and J 0 bases, leaving 11 bases between the germline ends. This CDR3 spans 14 amino acids.

This clone was recorded once. The chain uses TRBV20-1 and TRBJ2-2, with 13 bases fitting TRBD2. Germline CDR1 and CDR2: DFQATT and SNEGSKA (reference sequence). The CDR3 consists of 16 residues. V dropped 0 bases and J dropped 3; count of bases not matched to a gene: 1. CDR3: CSARDGTSGDTGELFF. CDR3 nucleotide sequence: TGCAGTGCTAGAGATGGGACTAGCGGGGACACCGGGGAGCTGTTTTTT.